These 5 T cell receptor beta chains came from one sample sequenced in a study of shared clonotypes between healthy human individuals. Libraries were prepared by immunoSEQ multiplex PCR; TCRdb keeps only in-frame clonotypes and omits some of them. The sample lists fewer than 350,000 clones, over 75% seen once, with 15% to 20% in the top ten. Sequencing input: memory CD8+ T cells sorted from blood. The subset was: CD45RO+ cells pooled with CCR7-negative TemRA cells. The source of these receptors is a man between 18 and 29 years old in good health.

The chain combines TRBV13 with TRBJ2-1; D unclear. The V gene lost 5 bases and the J gene lost 4 bases, with 9 bases spanning the gap. Germline V CDR1 and CDR2: PRHDT, FYEKMQ (reference sequence). The CDR3 has 13 amino acids. The CDR3 here is CASSPPPYNEQFF. CDR3 nucleotides: TGTGCCAGCAGCCCCCCGCCGTACAATGAGCAGTTCTTC.

The V gene is TRBV27, the J gene TRBJ2-1; D might be TRBD1 (5 bases). The CDR3 covers 14 residues. Trimming took off 2 bases at V and 1 base at J, with 6 bases between the two ends. Germline CDR1 is MNHEY and CDR2 is SMNVEV (reference sequence). Here the CDR3 reads CASSLTGSYNEQFF. The CDR3 coding sequence is TGTGCCAGCAGTTTAACAGGTTCCTACAATGAGCAGTTCTTC.

V gene TRBV6-5 combines with J gene TRBJ2-1; D remains unclear. Per germline, CDR1 MNHEY and CDR2 SVGAGI. The V gene lost 2 bases and the J gene lost 4 bases, with 6 bases spanning the gap. This CDR3 has 13 amino acids. The CDR3 loop reads CASSYGKYNEQFF. CDR3 in DNA: TGTGCCAGCAGTTACGGCAAATACAATGAGCAGTTCTTC.

The chain couples TRBV2 to TRBJ1-2; D ambiguous. CDR3 length: 12 residues. Trimming cost V 2 bases and J 7 bases, with 8 bases left between them. Germline V gives CDR1 SNHLY, CDR2 FYNNEI. The CDR3 spells CASSEIGSGYTF. The DNA for the CDR3 is TGTGCCAGCAGTGAAATAGGGTCTGGCTACACCTTC.

The chain employs TRBV6-1 and TRBJ2-6; no clear D gene. From germline, CDR1 is MNHNS and CDR2 SASEGT. The CDR3 is made up of 16 amino acids. Trimming removed 4 bases at V and 0 bases at J, with 10 bases between. CDR3 sequence (DNA): TGTGCCAGCAGTGGTCGAAGGTTCTCTGGGGCCAACGTCCTGACTTTC. Amino acid sequence: CASSGRRFSGANVLTF.